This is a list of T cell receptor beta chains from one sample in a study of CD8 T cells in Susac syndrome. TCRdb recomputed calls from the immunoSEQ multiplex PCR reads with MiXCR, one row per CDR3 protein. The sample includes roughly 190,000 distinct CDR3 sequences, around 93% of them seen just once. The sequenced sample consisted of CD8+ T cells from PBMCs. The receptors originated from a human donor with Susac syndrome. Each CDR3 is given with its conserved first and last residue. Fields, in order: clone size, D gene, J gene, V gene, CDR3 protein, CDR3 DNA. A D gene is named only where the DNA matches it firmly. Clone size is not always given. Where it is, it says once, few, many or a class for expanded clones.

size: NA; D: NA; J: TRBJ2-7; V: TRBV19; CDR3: CASSIVGSSYEQYF; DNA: TGTGCCAGTAGTATTGTGGGGAGCTCCTACGAGCAGTACTTC
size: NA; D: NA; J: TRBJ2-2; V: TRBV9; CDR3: CASSVGVPSPNTGELFF; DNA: TGTGCCAGCAGCGTTGGGGTCCCCTCCCCGAACACCGGGGAGCTGTTTTTT
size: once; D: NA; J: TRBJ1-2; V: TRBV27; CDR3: CASTNPPNYGYTF; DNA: TGTGCCAGCACTAACCCCCCTAACTATGGCTACACCTTC
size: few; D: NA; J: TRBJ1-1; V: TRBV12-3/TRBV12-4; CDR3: CASSLGTLEAFF; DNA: TGTGCCAGCAGTTTAGGGACACTTGAAGCTTTCTTT
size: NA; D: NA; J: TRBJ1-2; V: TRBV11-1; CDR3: CARDSDIYGYTF; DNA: TGTGCCAGGGACAGCGATATCTATGGCTACACCTTC
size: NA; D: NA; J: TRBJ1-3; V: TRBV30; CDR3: CAWRGSGNTIYF; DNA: TGTGCCTGGAGGGGATCTGGAAACACCATATATTTT
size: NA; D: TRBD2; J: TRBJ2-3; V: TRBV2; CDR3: CASSDPPVAGYTDTQYF; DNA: TGTGCCAGCAGTGATCCCCCGGTAGCGGGGTACACAGATACGCAGTATTTT
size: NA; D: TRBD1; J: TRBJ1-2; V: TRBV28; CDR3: CASSDPGQGPEFTF; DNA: TGTGCCAGCAGTGATCCGGGACAGGGCCCCGAGTTCACCTTC
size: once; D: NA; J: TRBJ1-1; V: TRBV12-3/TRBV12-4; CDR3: CASSLGVGSNTEAFF; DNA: TGTGCCAGCAGTTTGGGAGTAGGGTCGAACACTGAAGCTTTCTTT
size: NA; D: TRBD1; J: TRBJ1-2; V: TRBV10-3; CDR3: CAISEDPGTGDGYTF; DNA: TGTGCCATCAGTGAGGACCCCGGGACAGGAGATGGCTACACCTTC
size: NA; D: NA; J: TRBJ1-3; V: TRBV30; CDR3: CAWEANTIYF; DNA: TGTGCCTGGGAGGCAAACACCATATATTTT
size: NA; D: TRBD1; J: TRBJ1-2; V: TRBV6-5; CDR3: CASSYSQGEGGYTF; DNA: TGTGCCAGCAGTTATTCACAGGGGGAAGGTGGCTACACCTTC
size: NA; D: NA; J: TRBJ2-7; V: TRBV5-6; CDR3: CASSFGASTYEQYF; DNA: TGTGCCAGCAGCTTTGGAGCCTCCACCTACGAGCAGTACTTC
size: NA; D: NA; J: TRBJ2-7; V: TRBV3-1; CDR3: CASSQVDSKLYEQYF; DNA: TGTGCCAGCAGCCAAGTGGACTCGAAGCTCTACGAGCAGTACTTC